The 4 T cell receptor beta chains in this list originate from one sample, sequenced in a study of response to subunit inactivated influenza vaccine. Each CDR3 protein gets one entry after TCRdb re-called the RT-PCR reads with MiXCR. Of 150,000 to 200,000 distinct CDR3 sequences detected, 12% appear once; the ten largest clones hold approximately 30%. This same sample was also part of a study on T cells expressing NK-cell markers. That work states: 5'RACE template switching with UMIs generated TCR beta cDNA.

Here the sequenced sample was CD8+ T cells sorted from PBMCs, taken 11 to 12 days after vaccination. Source of these receptors: a man aged 45-65 years who received an inactivated influenza vaccine.

This clonotype was detected many times. The chain recombines TRBV9 with TRBJ2-3; 8 bases agree with TRBD2. The germline CDR1 and CDR2 sequences are SGDLS and YYNGEE. The V gene end was trimmed by 6 bases and the J gene end by 2 bases; junction bases not matched to a gene: 8. The CDR3 is 15 amino acids. The CDR3 loop reads CASNREGRDTDTQYF. DNA for the CDR3: TGTGCCAGCAACCGGGAGGGCAGGGACACAGATACGCAGTATTTT.

V gene TRBV14 combines with J gene TRBJ2-7, with 11 bases that match TRBD2. The CDR3 sequence is 16 residues long. The V gene end was trimmed by 1 base and the J gene end by 3 bases; junction bases not matched to a gene: 5. Germline CDR1 is SGHDN and CDR2 is FVKESK. The CDR3 loop reads CASSQASGLAVYEQYF. For the CDR3, the DNA is TGTGCCAGCAGCCAAGCATCGGGACTAGCGGTCTACGAGCAGTACTTC.

This clonotype turned up a few times. The chain uses TRBV7-8 and TRBJ2-7, with 7 bases lining up with TRBD2. CDR1 is SGHVS, CDR2 FQNEAQ, per germline. The CDR3 runs to 11 residues. V shed 2 bases, J shed 12 bases, and the junction held 4 bases outside the gene matches. The CDR3 sequence: CASSLSGGVYF. In DNA, the CDR3 is TGTGCCAGCAGCTTATCGGGGGGTGTGTACTTC.

The sample holds a few counts of this clonotype. V usage is TRBV11-3 and J usage is TRBJ2-1; D might be TRBD1 or TRBD2, each matching 6 bases. The CDR3 contains 16 residues. Trimming left V 10 bases short and J 1 base short, with 20 bases between. Germline V gene data show CDR1 as SGHNT and CDR2 as YENEEA. The CDR3 nucleotides read TGTGCCACGGGGGCCAACCCAAGAAATTCCTACAATGAGCAGTTCTTC. Translation gives CATGANPRNSYNEQFF. Variable domain in full (rest from reference TRBV11-3 and TRBJ2-1): EAGVVQSPRYKIIEKKQPVAFWCNPISGHNTLYWYLQNLGQGPELLIRYENEEAVDDSQLPKDRFSAERLKGVDSTLKIQPAELGDSAVYLCATGANPRNSYNEQFFGPGTRLTVL.